This TCR beta chain originates from a study of T cell changes during pregnancy in multiple sclerosis. Per the germline V gene, CDR1 is LNHNV and CDR2 is YYDKDF (reference sequence). The V gene end was trimmed by 2 bases and the J gene end by 7 bases; junction bases not matched to a gene: 4. The CDR3 totals 15 residues. Assay used: immunoSEQ multiplex PCR; TCRdb lists only in-frame clones, some missing. The data hold tens of thousands of clones, with around 90% observed a single time. This chain uses TRBV15 with TRBJ1-6; 8 positions match TRBD1. This clonotype originated in a female donor with multiple sclerosis, enrolled in a pregnancy study. The source material was CD4+ T cells from peripheral blood mononuclear cells, sampled before pregnancy. The CDR3 bases are TGTGCCACCAGCAGATCCGGGACAGGCAATTCACCCCTCCACTTT. Protein sequence: CATSRSGTGNSPLHF. Looking up the rest from reference TRBV15 and TRBJ1-6 gives the full variable domain: DAMVIQNPRYQVTQFGKPVTLSCSQTLNHNVMYWYQQKSSQAPKLLFHYYDKDFNNEADTPDNFQSRRPNTSFCFLDIRSPGLGDTAMYLCATSRSGTGNSPLHFGNGTRLTVT.